The next 11 T cell receptor beta chains were all read from a single sample in a study of blood T cell repertoires in COVID-19. The data were produced by immunoSEQ multiplex PCR, yet TCRdb's version contains in-frame clones alone and is incomplete. The sample lists some 48,000 clones, roughly 84% occurring once. The sample taken for sequencing was peripheral blood. Receptors were obtained from a middle-aged man with acute or convalescent COVID-19.

This clone was counted once. The CDR3 DNA sequence: TGTGCCAGCAGCTTAGCGGAGAGCGCGGGGGAGCAGTTCTTC. Translated: CASSLAESAGEQFF. V usage is TRBV7-9 and J usage is TRBJ2-1; D perhaps matches TRBD2 (6 bases). V lost 0 bases, J lost 10 bases, and 13 bases lay in between. The CDR3 has 14 amino acids. Per germline, CDR1 SEHNR and CDR2 FQNEAQ (reference sequence).

V is TRBV27 and J is TRBJ1-3, with a possible D match to TRBD1 (6 bases). Germline lookup yields CDR1 MNHEY and CDR2 SMNVEV (reference sequence). The V end was cut by 6 bases, the J end by 0 bases, with 9 bases between. The CDR3 is 14 residues long. The CDR3 loop is CASRGDNSGNTIYF. In nucleotides, the CDR3 is TGTGCCAGCAGGGGGGACAACTCTGGAAACACCATATATTTT.

The V call is TRBV5-5, the J call TRBJ2-7, with a weak D call TRBD1 (6 bases). Germline V CDR1 and CDR2: SGHKS, YYEKEE (reference sequence). The CDR3 spans 13 residues. Trimming took 1 base from V and 5 from J, leaving 10 bases between them. Written as DNA, the CDR3 is TGTGCCAGCAGCTTGACAGGGTTCCACGAGCAGTACTTC. As protein: CASSLTGFHEQYF.

V is TRBV4-2 and J is TRBJ1-6; tentatively, D is TRBD1 (5 bases). Trimming took off 0 bases at V and 10 bases at J, with 10 bases between the two ends. The CDR3 consists of 14 residues. CDR1 and CDR2 from the germline V gene are LGHNA and YNFKEQ. CDR3 in DNA: TGTGCCAGCAGCCAAGAACAGGTGGGATCACCCCTCCACTTT. Amino acid sequence: CASSQEQVGSPLHF.

The chain carries TRBV19 and TRBJ1-1, with TRBD1 matching over 8 bases. V lost 6 bases, J lost 10 bases, and 7 bases stayed unmatched. The CDR3 has 12 residues. CDR1 and CDR2 (germline): LNHDA, SQIVND (reference sequence). The CDR3, as DNA: TGTGCCAGTAGATGGGGGACAGGAGGAGCTTTCTTT. Protein product: CASRWGTGGAFF.

The V call is TRBV4-1, the J call TRBJ2-2; D is ambiguous. CDR1 MGHRA and CDR2 YSYEKL come from the germline V gene. V lost 1 base to trimming and J lost 0 bases, with 6 bases between them. The CDR3 consists of 15 residues. The CDR3 nucleotides read TGCGCCAGCAGCCAAGTAATTCCGAACACCGGGGAGCTGTTTTTT. Encoded protein: CASSQVIPNTGELFF.

V usage is TRBV12-3 or TRBV12-4 and J usage is TRBJ2-3; TRBD1 is a possible D gene (6 bases). This CDR3 has 13 amino acids. V was clipped by 5 bases and J by 5 bases, with 11 bases between them. For the CDR3, the DNA is TGTGCCAGCAGTGTTCTACAGGGAGATACGCAGTATTTT. Protein product: CASSVLQGDTQYF.

V gene TRBV28 combines with J gene TRBJ2-7, with D perhaps TRBD1 (5 bases). In germline, CDR1 is MDHEN, CDR2 SYDVKM. V was shortened by 7 bases and J by 6 bases, with 16 bases between the two germline ends. The CDR3 has 13 amino acids. Here the CDR3 DNA reads TGTGCCAGCACCCGGATTAGGGGTATCGAGCAGTACTTC. Translation gives CASTRIRGIEQYF.

The rearrangement joins TRBV28 to TRBJ2-1, with a weak D call TRBD2 (6 bases). Germline loops: CDR1 MDHEN, CDR2 SYDVKM. The CDR3 is made up of 17 amino acids. V was cut by 6 bases and J by 4 bases, with 22 bases left in between. The CDR3 loop reads CASRMNIAGTIYNEQFF. In nucleotides, the CDR3 is TGTGCCAGCAGGATGAATATTGCGGGAACCATATACAATGAGCAGTTCTTC.

This rearrangement joins TRBV4-1 to TRBJ2-1; D may be TRBD1 (6 bases). CDR1 and CDR2 (germline): MGHRA, YSYEKL. CDR3 length: 14 amino acids. V lost 3 bases, J lost 5 bases, and 11 bases lay in between. The chain's CDR3 is CASSQTTGDNEQFF. The CDR3, as DNA: TGCGCCAGCAGCCAGACGACAGGAGACAATGAGCAGTTCTTC.

The chain combines TRBV6-5 with TRBJ1-6; 10 bases agree with TRBD1. The junction had 7 bases not matched to a gene; V was cut back by 4 bases and J by 10 bases. Germline CDR1 reads MNHEY; CDR2 reads SVGAGI. CDR3 length: 15 residues. The CDR3 bases are TGTGCCAGCAGTTTAATCGGGACAGGGGAGTCACCCCTCCACTTT. Translation gives CASSLIGTGESPLHF.